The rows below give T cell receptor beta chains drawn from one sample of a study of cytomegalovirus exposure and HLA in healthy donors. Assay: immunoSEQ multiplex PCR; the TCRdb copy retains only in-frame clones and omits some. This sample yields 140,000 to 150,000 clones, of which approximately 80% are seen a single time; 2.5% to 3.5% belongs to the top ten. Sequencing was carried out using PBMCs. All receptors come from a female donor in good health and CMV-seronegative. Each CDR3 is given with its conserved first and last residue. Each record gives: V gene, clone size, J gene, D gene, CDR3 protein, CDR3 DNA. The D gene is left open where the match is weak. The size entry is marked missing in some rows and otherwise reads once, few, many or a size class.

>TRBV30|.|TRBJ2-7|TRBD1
CAWSAPGTGTSYEQYF
TGTGCCTGGAGTGCCCCCGGGACAGGGACTTCCTACGAGCAGTACTTC
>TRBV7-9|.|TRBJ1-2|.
CASSLESGGYTF
TGTGCCAGCAGCTTAGAGAGTGGTGGCTACACCTTC
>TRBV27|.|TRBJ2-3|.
CASSLSSTDTQYF
TGTGCCAGCAGCCTCTCGTCGACAGATACGCAGTATTTT
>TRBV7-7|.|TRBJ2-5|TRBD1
CASSPLGTVQETQYF
TGTGCTAGCAGCCCGCTAGGGACAGTACAAGAGACCCAGTACTTC
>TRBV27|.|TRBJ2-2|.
CAAREANTGELFF
TGTGCCGCCAGGGAGGCGAACACCGGGGAGCTGTTTTTT
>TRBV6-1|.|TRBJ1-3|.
CASSGPRGASGNTIYF
TGTGCCAGCAGTGGCCCCCGGGGGGCGTCTGGAAACACCATATATTTT
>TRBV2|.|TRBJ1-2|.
CASIRQGYGYTF
TGTGCCAGCATACGGCAGGGCTATGGCTACACCTTC
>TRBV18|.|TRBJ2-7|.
CASSPSGTPLREQYF
TGTGCCAGCTCACCCTCCGGGACTCCACTACGAGAGCAGTACTTC
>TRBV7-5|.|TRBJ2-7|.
CARSCYPGTGGDEQYF
TGTGCCAGAAGCTGTTACCCCGGGACAGGGGGCGACGAGCAGTACTTC
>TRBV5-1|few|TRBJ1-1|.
CASSWGGTEAFF
TGCGCCAGCAGCTGGGGGGGCACTGAAGCTTTCTTT
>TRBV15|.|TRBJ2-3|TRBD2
CATSRDPSGGTDTQYF
TGTGCCACCAGCAGAGATCCTAGCGGGGGGACAGATACGCAGTATTTT
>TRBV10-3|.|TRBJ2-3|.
CAISDGRGTDTQYF
TGTGCCATCAGTGATGGCAGGGGCACAGATACGCAGTATTTT
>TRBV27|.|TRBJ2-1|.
CASSPQGHQQFF
TGTGCCAGCAGTCCGCAGGGGCATCAGCAGTTCTTC
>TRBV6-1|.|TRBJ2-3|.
CASRYMADTQYF
TGTGCCAGCAGGTACATGGCAGATACGCAGTATTTT
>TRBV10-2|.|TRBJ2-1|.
CASSVANNEQFF
TGCGCCAGTAGTGTAGCGAACAATGAGCAGTTCTTC
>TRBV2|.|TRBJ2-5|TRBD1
CASSPRTGKEETQYF
TGTGCCAGCAGCCCCAGGACAGGGAAGGAGGAGACCCAGTACTTC
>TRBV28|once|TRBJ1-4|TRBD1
CASTTGKTGNRGEKLFF
TGTGCCAGCACCACGGGGAAGACAGGGAACCGGGGTGAAAAACTGTTTTTT
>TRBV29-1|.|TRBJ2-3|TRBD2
CSVGGLVLTQYF
TGCAGCGTTGGGGGACTAGTTTTGACGCAGTATTTT
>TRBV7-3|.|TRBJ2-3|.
CASSHWGGSTDTQYF
TGTGCCAGCAGCCACTGGGGCGGTAGCACAGATACGCAGTATTTT
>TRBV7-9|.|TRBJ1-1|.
CASSLAANTEAFF
TGTGCCAGCAGCTTAGCGGCGAACACTGAAGCTTTCTTT
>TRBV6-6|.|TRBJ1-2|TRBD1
CASREQGWDYTF
TGTGCCAGCAGGGAACAGGGGTGGGACTACACCTTC
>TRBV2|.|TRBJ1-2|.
CASSLKTGYGYTF
TGTGCCAGCAGTCTTAAGACGGGCTATGGCTACACCTTC